This TCR beta chain was sequenced for a study of T-cell memory formation after mild COVID-19 (dated by TCRdb to the early 2020s). The study in broad terms: TCR sequence clusters from the two donors were found to be largely donor specific. Longitudinal TCRalpha and TCRbeta repertoire sequencing tracked T-cell clones expanding and contracting after mild COVID-19 in a couple of donors. The cohort comprised two young, previously healthy adult volunteers, one female and one male.

What the work shows at the level of the full study, not this receptor alone: From day 15 to 85, contracting clones showed balanced CD4/CD8 phenotypes, whereas a second wave of clones that expanded from day 15 to 37 leaned towards CD4+. The detection of some responding clones in pre-infection memory suggests that pre-existing cross-reactive memory T cells joined the SARS-CoV-2 response. Contracting CD4+ clones appeared mostly in the CM and EM memory subsets, whereas CD8+ clones were enriched in EMRA. Only two mild cases were covered in the study, and larger cohorts including severe cases with pre-infection samples were considered necessary. The second-wave clones that peaked on day 37 were not confirmed to be SARS-CoV-2 specific.

PBMCs were isolated by Ficoll-Paque density gradient centrifugation. In regard to this clonotype: Its antigen remains undetermined. No much larger clonotype is one base removed from it; base qualities were not supplied.

Measured from the cysteine to the phenylalanine, the CDR3 is 15 residues long. Of all the DNA, just the CDR3 is kept, 45 bases in frame from base 1. V drops 6 bases and J drops 0 bases, leaving 13 bases in between. The germline V gene supplies CDR1 SGHAT and CDR2 FQNNGV. The sample was run on an Illumina NovaSeq 6000. TCRalpha and TCRbeta cDNA libraries were constructed by 5'RACE with constant-segment primers, with sample barcodes and unique molecular identifiers being introduced. RNA was extracted from every sample with Trizol reagent. Amplification of the libraries took two PCR steps, and the second step added a second sample barcode plus Illumina TruSeq adapters. Libraries were sequenced on an Illumina NovaSeq with 2 x 150 bp paired-end reads. Per the authors' processing: The reads were demultiplexed and collapsed into UMI-guided consensus sequences using migec v1.2.7. Using mixcr v2.1.11, the UMI consensuses were aligned to TRA and TRB V and J templates and assembled into clonotypes. A clonotype was counted as expanded or contracted only if both edgeR and NoisET called the change significant, with noise models trained on biological replicates. For edgeR calls, the cutoffs were a false discovery rate-adjusted p below 0.01 and a log2 fold-change threshold of 1. As an exploratory analysis of dynamics, PCA with hierarchical clustering was applied to max-normalized trajectories of the 1000 most abundant clonotypes. Separately sequenced CD4+ and CD8+ repertoires were used to assign the CD4 or CD8 phenotype of responding clones. The raw public data were reprocessed by TCRdb itself: fastp quality trimming at Q25, MiXCR clonotype calling, in-frame beta chains only. Rows matching on CDR3 protein sequence are summarized as one entry with the most common DNA and genes. In this record, the V and J calls reflect TCRdb's handling and not the investigators' own analysis. This sample gives 280,000 or so distinct CDR3 sequences in total; approximately 7.6% of them show up just once. Together, the top ten hold approximately 23% of the sample.

The rearrangement combines TRBV11-2 with TRBJ2-3, with no D gene named confidently. Sample: PBMCs or a T cell subset sorted from them (not recorded which). The sequence came from a young man who had mild COVID-19 (a few samples of this study predate the infection). The sample titles of this study are shuffled in the database, so cell type and time point are left out; the donor was told from shared clones. The DNA sequence is as follows: TGTGCCAGCAGGATGGACGGCGTTAGCACAGATACGCAGTATTTT. It translates to CASRMDGVSTDTQYF.